The rows below give T cell receptor beta chains drawn from one sample of a study of cytotoxic CD8 clonotypes in ibrutinib-treated CLL. The method was immunoSEQ multiplex PCR; TCRdb's version includes in-frame clones alone and lacks a portion of them. The sample has about 200,000 clones, about two thirds seen once. Here the sequenced sample was PBMCs, taken after 24 months of ibrutinib treatment. Receptors originate from a human donor with chronic lymphocytic leukemia. CDR3s leave out the opening cysteine and the closing phenylalanine or tryptophan.

J: TRBJ1-2; V: TRBV9; CDR3: ASSAPGGAFGYT
J: TRBJ2-4; V: TRBV19; CDR3: ASSIGGSKNIQY
J: TRBJ1-4; V: TRBV12-5; CDR3: ASGSQLTNEKLF
J: TRBJ2-4; V: TRBV15; CDR3: ATSRDRAGNIQY
J: TRBJ2-5; V: TRBV11-2; CDR3: ASSSTRLGETQY
J: TRBJ2-2; V: TRBV5-4; CDR3: ASSLASRSNTGELF
J: TRBJ1-4; V: TRBV4-1; CDR3: ASSQQGTATNEKLF
J: TRBJ2-5; V: TRBV6-5; CDR3: ASSQDPAQETQY
J: TRBJ2-1; V: TRBV12-5; CDR3: ASGWNPSGDSYNEQF
J: TRBJ2-5; V: TRBV19; CDR3: ASSITTGAFQETQY
J: TRBJ2-7; V: TRBV5-6; CDR3: ASSLFFYEQY
J: TRBJ2-1; V: TRBV5-1; CDR3: ASSLEATSGSGSQF
J: TRBJ2-3; V: TRBV28; CDR3: ASSRTRWVGTQY
J: TRBJ2-5; V: TRBV2; CDR3: ASIGANHGETQY
J: TRBJ1-3; V: TRBV9; CDR3: ASSVYREAGNTIY
J: TRBJ2-3; V: TRBV15; CDR3: ATSMIPDTQY
J: TRBJ2-1; V: TRBV13; CDR3: ASSSRGLAGGRNEQF
J: TRBJ1-2; V: TRBV4-1; CDR3: ASSQILQGAFYGYT
J: TRBJ1-2; V: TRBV5-1; CDR3: ASSLVAGDNYGYT
J: TRBJ2-3; V: TRBV30; CDR3: ACKQNTDTQY
J: TRBJ2-3; V: TRBV5-1; CDR3: ASSLGLAEATDTQY
J: TRBJ2-1; V: TRBV27; CDR3: ASSLDRSGRATNEQF
J: TRBJ2-7; V: TRBV14; CDR3: ASSQDQRNEQY
J: TRBJ1-2; V: TRBV4-2; CDR3: ASSPGQGRVYGYT
J: TRBJ2-5; V: TRBV5-1; CDR3: AARLQPQETQY
J: TRBJ2-1; V: TRBV30; CDR3: AWSGDRYNEQF
J: TRBJ2-7; V: TRBV9; CDR3: ASSVGGWGQGDHEQY
J: TRBJ1-1; V: TRBV11-2; CDR3: ASSRDIRAEAF
J: TRBJ2-7; V: TRBV5-1; CDR3: ASSLLASRGTYEQY
J: TRBJ2-1; V: TRBV7-2; CDR3: ASSLRSGSVYEQF
J: TRBJ1-1; V: TRBV5-1; CDR3: ASSLDVQGASTEAF
J: TRBJ2-5; V: TRBV28; CDR3: ASSLGWGTQETQY
J: TRBJ2-7; V: TRBV6-5; CDR3: ASSSTGIEQY
J: TRBJ2-3; V: TRBV10-3; CDR3: AIRPGLVVDTQY
J: TRBJ2-1; V: TRBV7-2; CDR3: ASSLVRVNEQF
J: TRBJ2-5; V: TRBV5-1; CDR3: ASSLGTGGQETQY
J: TRBJ1-2; V: TRBV4-3; CDR3: ASSQGPGTDYGYT
J: TRBJ2-7; V: TRBV4-3; CDR3: ASSQGPSGREEQY
J: TRBJ1-5; V: TRBV6-5; CDR3: ASSYSRSLEPQH
J: TRBJ2-2; V: TRBV19; CDR3: ASSMSNWESNTGELF
J: TRBJ1-3; V: TRBV18; CDR3: ASSPETDTIY
J: TRBJ2-7; V: TRBV7-9; CDR3: ASSSAGGEQY
J: TRBJ2-7; V: TRBV5-1; CDR3: ASSLLVGVDEQY
J: TRBJ2-7; V: TRBV27; CDR3: ASSLFGGEQY
J: TRBJ2-7; V: TRBV14; CDR3: ASSQGVRGGSYEQY
J: TRBJ2-7; V: TRBV7-6; CDR3: ASSNILAGEYEQY
J: TRBJ1-5; V: TRBV18; CDR3: ASSQFNQPQH